The 7 T cell receptor beta chains below come from one sample, sequenced in a study of T cells after yellow fever vaccination. TCRdb analysed the 5' RACE reads with MiXCR anew, one entry per CDR3 protein. The table lists roughly 400,000 distinct CDR3 sequences, roughly a sixth of them singletons. The sequences come from PBMCs, collected before the yellow fever booster vaccination. The receptors were gathered from a man aged 18 to 29 who received the YFV17D yellow fever vaccine.

V usage is TRBV20-1 and J usage is TRBJ2-7; the match to TRBD1 covers 7 bases. In germline, CDR1 is DFQATT, CDR2 SNEGSKA (reference sequence). The CDR3 has 13 amino acids. The J segment lost 0 bases and the V segment lost 4 bases, leaving 3 bases of the junction unmatched. CDR3 nucleotide sequence: TGCAGTGCTAAAGACAGGGCCTCCTACGAGCAGTACGTC. Its translation: CSAKDRASYEQYV.

The chain has TRBV6-2 or TRBV6-3 and TRBJ1-5; D gene ambiguous. With 2 bases removed from V and 2 bases from J, the gap between germline ends came to 4 bases. Looked up from germline, CDR1 is MNHEY and CDR2 is SVGEGT. This CDR3 is built from 13 residues. The CDR3 DNA reads TGTGCCAGCAGTTACGCGGGCAATCAGCCCCAGCATTTT. Translation: CASSYAGNQPQHF.

V gene TRBV18 combines with J gene TRBJ1-4; D is possibly TRBD1 (5 bases). The germline V gene has CDR1 KGHSH and CDR2 LQKENI. The germline V and J ends were trimmed by 11 bases and 8 bases, with 21 bases remaining between them. The CDR3 consists of 14 residues. CDR3 amino acids: CASLNRGQTEKLFF. CDR3 DNA: TGTGCCTCCCTTAATCGGGGCCAAACCGAAAAACTGTTTTTT.

The rearrangement uses TRBV12-3 or TRBV12-4 and TRBJ1-6; no clear D gene. The V end was cut by 7 bases, the J end by 8 bases, with 18 bases between. This CDR3 region has 15 residues. In DNA form, the CDR3 reads TGTGCCAGCACCTCCGCAGGACCTGGGGATTCACCCCTCCACTTT. It translates to CASTSAGPGDSPLHF.

This clonotype was counted only a few times. This chain links TRBV10-1 with TRBJ2-1; D perhaps matches TRBD2 (6 bases). Germline V gene lookup returns CDR1 WNHNN and CDR2 SYGVQD (reference sequence). V lost 4 bases to trimming and J lost 13 bases, with 20 bases between them. The CDR3 is made up of 14 amino acids. CDR3 bases: TGCGCCAGCAGTGGTCGGCAGGGAGGTCGGGGTCAGTTCTTC. Its protein is CASSGRQGGRGQFF.

The chain couples TRBV7-8 to TRBJ1-4; unclear D gene. The CDR3 is 14 amino acids. The V end was cut by 6 bases, the J end by 5 bases, with 13 bases between. Germline CDR1 reads SGHVS; CDR2 reads FQNEAQ. The CDR3 loop is CASSPHRLNEKLFF. CDR3 bases: TGTGCCAGCAGTCCACATCGTCTAAATGAAAAACTGTTTTTT.

The rearrangement joins TRBV4-1 to TRBJ2-7; TRBD2 agrees at 10 bases. The CDR3 contains 16 residues. Germline-derived CDR1 and CDR2 are MGHRA and YSYEKL. The V gene end was trimmed by 1 base and the J gene end by 0 bases; junction bases not matched to a gene: 3. CDR3 residues: CASSQVAGGSSYEQYV. The CDR3 DNA sequence: TGCGCCAGCAGCCAAGTAGCGGGGGGCTCCTCCTACGAGCAGTACGTC.